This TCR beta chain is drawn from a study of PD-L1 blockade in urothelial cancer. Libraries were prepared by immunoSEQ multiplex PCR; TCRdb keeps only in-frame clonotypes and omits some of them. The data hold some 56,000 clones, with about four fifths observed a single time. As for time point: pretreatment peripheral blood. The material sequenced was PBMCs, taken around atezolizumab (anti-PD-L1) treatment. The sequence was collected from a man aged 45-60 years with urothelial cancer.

CDR3 bases: TGTGCCAGCGCCGGGAGTGGGGCGGAAAACATTCAGTACTTC. Protein product: CASAGSGAENIQYF. V gene TRBV6-6 combines with J gene TRBJ2-4, with a possible D match to TRBD2 (6 bases). This CDR3 has 14 amino acids. V shed 8 bases and J shed 5 bases, with 16 bases lying between them. Germline V lookup: CDR1 MNHNY, CDR2 SVGAGI (reference sequence).